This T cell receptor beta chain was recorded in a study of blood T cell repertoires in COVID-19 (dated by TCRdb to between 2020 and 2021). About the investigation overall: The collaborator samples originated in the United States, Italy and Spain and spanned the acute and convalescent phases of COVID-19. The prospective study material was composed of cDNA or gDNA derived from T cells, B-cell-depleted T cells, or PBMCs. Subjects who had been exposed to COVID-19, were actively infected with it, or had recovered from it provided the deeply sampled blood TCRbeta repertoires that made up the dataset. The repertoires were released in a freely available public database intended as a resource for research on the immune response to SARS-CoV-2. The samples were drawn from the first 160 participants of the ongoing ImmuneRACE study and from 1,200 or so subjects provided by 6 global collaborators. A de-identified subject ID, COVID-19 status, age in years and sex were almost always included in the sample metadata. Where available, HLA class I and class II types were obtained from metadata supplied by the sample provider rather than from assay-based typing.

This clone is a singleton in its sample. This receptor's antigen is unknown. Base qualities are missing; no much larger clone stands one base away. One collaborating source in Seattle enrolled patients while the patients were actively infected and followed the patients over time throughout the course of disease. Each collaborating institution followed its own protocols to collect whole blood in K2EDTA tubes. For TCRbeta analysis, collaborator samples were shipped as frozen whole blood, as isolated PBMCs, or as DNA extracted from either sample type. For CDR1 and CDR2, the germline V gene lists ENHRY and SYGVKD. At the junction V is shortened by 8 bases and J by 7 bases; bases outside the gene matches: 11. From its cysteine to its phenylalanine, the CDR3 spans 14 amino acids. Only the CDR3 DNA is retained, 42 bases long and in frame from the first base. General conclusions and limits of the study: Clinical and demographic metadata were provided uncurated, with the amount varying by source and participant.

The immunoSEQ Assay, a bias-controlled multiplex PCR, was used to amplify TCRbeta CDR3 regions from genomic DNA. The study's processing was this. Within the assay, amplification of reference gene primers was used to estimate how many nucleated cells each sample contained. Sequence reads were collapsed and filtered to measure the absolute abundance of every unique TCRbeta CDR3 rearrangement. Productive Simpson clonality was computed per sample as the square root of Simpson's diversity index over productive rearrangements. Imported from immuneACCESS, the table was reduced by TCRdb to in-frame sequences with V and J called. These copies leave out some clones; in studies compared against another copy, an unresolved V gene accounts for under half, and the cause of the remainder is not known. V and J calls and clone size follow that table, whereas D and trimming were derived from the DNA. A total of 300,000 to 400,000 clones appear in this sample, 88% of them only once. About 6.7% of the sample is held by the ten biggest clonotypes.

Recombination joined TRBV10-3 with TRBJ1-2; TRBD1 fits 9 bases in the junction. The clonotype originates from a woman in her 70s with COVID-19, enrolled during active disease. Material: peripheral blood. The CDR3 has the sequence CAIGNRDRVGGYTF. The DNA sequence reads TGTGCCATCGGCAACCGGGACAGGGTCGGTGGCTACACCTTC.